The present entry profiles one T cell receptor (beta chain) with its context. The data belong to a study of cytomegalovirus exposure and HLA in healthy donors. From germline, CDR1 is LNHDA and CDR2 SQIVND (reference sequence). The ends lost 5 bases at V and 9 bases at J; junction bases unmatched: 11. This CDR3 is built from 15 residues. The PCR was carried out with 60 Vbeta primers and 13 Jbeta primers. Produced via immunoSEQ multiplex PCR; TCRdb's table is partial and in-frame only. The repertoire holds around 150,000 clones, with about 64% as singletons. Sequencing was carried out using PBMCs. This receptor was taken from a woman aged 40 to 55 in good health and CMV-seronegative. The J gene is TRBJ2-1, the V gene TRBV19, with 9 bases that match TRBD1. This CDR3 reads CASSPGTGRYGEQFF. CDR3 DNA sequence: TGTGCCAGTAGTCCGGGGACAGGGAGGTATGGTGAGCAGTTCTTC.